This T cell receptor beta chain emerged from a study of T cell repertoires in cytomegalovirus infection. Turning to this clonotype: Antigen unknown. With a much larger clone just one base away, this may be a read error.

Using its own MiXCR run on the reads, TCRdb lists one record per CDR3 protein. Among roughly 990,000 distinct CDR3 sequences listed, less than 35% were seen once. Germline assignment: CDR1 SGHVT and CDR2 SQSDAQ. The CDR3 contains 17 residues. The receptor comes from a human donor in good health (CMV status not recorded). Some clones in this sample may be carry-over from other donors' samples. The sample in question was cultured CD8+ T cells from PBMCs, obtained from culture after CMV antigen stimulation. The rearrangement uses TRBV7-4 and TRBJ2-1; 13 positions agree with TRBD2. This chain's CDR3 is CASSRTSGSRRGNKQFF. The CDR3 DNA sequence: TGTGCCAGCAGCCGGACTAGCGGGAGCAGGAGAGGCAATAAGCAGTTCTTC.